This note documents a single T cell receptor (beta chain) sequence. Repertoires were generated with immunoSEQ multiplex PCR, while TCRdb's copy carries only in-frame clones and drops some. The repertoire includes fewer than 300,000 clones, over 75% of them detected once, and roughly 0.94% sits in the top ten. This sample was taken from a study of blood T cell repertoires in COVID-19. Germline V gives CDR1 GTSNPN, CDR2 SVGIG (reference sequence). V was cut by 2 bases and J by 11 bases, with 12 bases left in between. This CDR3 has 12 residues. J is TRBJ2-2 and V is TRBV30, with D tentatively TRBD2 (6 bases). The sequence was obtained from a human donor with COVID-19, enrolled during active disease. The donor label of this sample is uncertain. The sequencing input was peripheral blood. The chain's CDR3 is CAWSPSVRELFF. The CDR3 coding sequence is TGTGCCTGGAGTCCTAGCGTTCGAGAGCTGTTTTTT.